This entry describes one TCR beta chain. This entry is derived from a study of blood T cell repertoires in COVID-19. CDR1 is MGHDK, CDR2 SYGVNS, per germline. The CDR3 runs 16 residues. Trimming stripped 4 bases from V and 1 base from J, with 16 bases between. Clones were read by immunoSEQ multiplex PCR, and TCRdb kept only the in-frame ones, dropping some. The sample includes approximately 52,000 clones, 65% to 90% seen only once; the top ten take 1% to 1.5%. Sequencing was done on a sample of peripheral blood. The V call is TRBV25-1, the J call TRBJ1-2, with D unresolved. The source is a man in his fifties or sixties with acute or convalescent COVID-19. The CDR3 nucleotides are TGTGCCAGCAGTGGGGCAGTGCAACCAATTAACTATGGCTACACCTTC. It yields the protein CASSGAVQPINYGYTF.